These T cell receptor beta chains were read from a single sample in a study of ipilimumab plus nivolumab after autologous stem cell transplantation. The protocol was immunoSEQ multiplex PCR, while the TCRdb copy is restricted to in-frame clones and leaves out a portion. The sample includes some 46,000 clones, nearly 90% seen only once; the top ten take 0.88%. The input for sequencing was PBMCs, taken in a trial of ipilimumab plus nivolumab as post-transplant consolidation. The source of these receptors is a male donor with multiple myeloma. The CDR3 runs from the conserved cysteine through the conserved F or W. The order of the fields is CDR3 length, J gene, clone size, D gene, V gene, CDR3 DNA, CDR3 protein. A D gene is named only where the DNA matches it firmly. Expanded clones get a size class; other rows say once, few or many, or leave the size out.

13 TRBJ1-5 . . TRBV6-6 TGTGCCAGCAGTTCCCGGATAAGGCAGCCCCAGCATTTT CASSSRIRQPQHF
14 TRBJ2-2 . . TRBV6-6 TGTGCCAGCAGTCACAACAGGAACACCGGGGAGCTGTTTTTT CASSHNRNTGELFF
16 TRBJ1-4 . . TRBV18 TGTGCCAGCTCACCTGTTGCGGCCCCTGGAGACGAAAAACTGTTTTTT CASSPVAAPGDEKLFF
11 TRBJ1-1 few . TRBV30 TGTGCCTGGAATTGGGGGGCAGAAGCTTTCTTT CAWNWGAEAFF
14 TRBJ1-1 . . TRBV28 TGTGCCAGCAGTTTATGGGCAGGCGACACTGAAGCTTTCTTT CASSLWAGDTEAFF
16 TRBJ2-4 . TRBD1 TRBV7-8 TGTGCCAGCAGCCCTTGGACAGGGGTGGACAAAAACATTCAGTACTTC CASSPWTGVDKNIQYF
16 TRBJ2-5 few . TRBV19 TGTGCCAGTAGTATAGGTAATTCGGCGGGATCAGAGACCCAGTACTTC CASSIGNSAGSETQYF
15 TRBJ1-6 . . TRBV7-2 TGTGCCAGCAGCGAGCGACGGGTTATTAATTCACCCCTCCACTTT CASSERRVINSPLHF
12 TRBJ2-7 . . TRBV30 TGTGCCTTACAGACAGCCTCCTACGAGCAGTACTTC CALQTASYEQYF
16 TRBJ2-3 . . TRBV28 TGTGCCAGCAGCTTCGGGGGAGCCACTAGCACAGATACGCAGTATTTT CASSFGGATSTDTQYF
19 TRBJ1-1 . TRBD1 TRBV7-2 TGTGCCAGCAGCTTAAAGTCGCCTCAATTGGGACAGATGAACACTGAAGCTTTCTTT CASSLKSPQLGQMNTEAFF
12 TRBJ2-7 . . TRBV7-2 TGTGCCAGCAGCTCCCAACTTTACGAGCAGTACTTC CASSSQLYEQYF
15 TRBJ1-4 . . TRBV27 TGTGCCAGCAGTTTAGGCGGGGCAACTAATGAAAAACTGTTTTTT CASSLGGATNEKLFF
15 TRBJ2-1 . TRBD1 TRBV5-1 TGCGCCAGCAGTGGACAGGGAAACTCCTACAATGAGCAGTTCTTC CASSGQGNSYNEQFF
13 TRBJ2-5 . . TRBV4-1 TGCGCCAGCAGCCGATGGCGTAAAGAGACCCAGTACTTC CASSRWRKETQYF
16 TRBJ2-2 . TRBD2 TRBV10-3 TGTGCCATCAGCGCGGGACTAGCGTCGAACACCGGGGAGCTGTTTTTT CAISAGLASNTGELFF
15 TRBJ1-4 once . TRBV7-9 TGTGCCAGCAGCCCTAGGGGCTCTTATAATGAAAAACTGTTTTTT CASSPRGSYNEKLFF
13 TRBJ2-3 . . TRBV7-2 TGTGCCAGCAGCTTGGACTTCACAGATACGCAGTATTTT CASSLDFTDTQYF
17 TRBJ2-1 . TRBD2 TRBV19 TGTGCCAGTAGTATAGATCTGGGCGGGGGGGCAAGGAATGAGCAGTTCTTC CASSIDLGGGARNEQFF
15 TRBJ2-4 . TRBD2 TRBV7-2 TGTGCCAGCAGCCCACGACTAGCGGGAGAGGACATTCAGTACTTC CASSPRLAGEDIQYF
15 TRBJ1-2 . . TRBV15 TGTGCCACCAGCAGAGATCCTGACAGCCACTATGGCTACACCTTC CATSRDPDSHYGYTF
14 TRBJ2-3 . . TRBV5-1 TGCGCCAGCAGCTTGGGGGCCTTCACAGATACGCAGTATTTT CASSLGAFTDTQYF
15 TRBJ2-7 . TRBD1 TRBV9 TGTGCCAGCAGCGTATCAGGACAGGCCGCCTACGAGCAGTACTTC CASSVSGQAAYEQYF
15 TRBJ2-1 . . TRBV28 TGTGCCAGCAGCCCAGGGACCTCGGTTCTCAATGAGCAGTTCTTC CASSPGTSVLNEQFF
11 TRBJ2-7 . . TRBV14 TGTGCCAGCAGCCGTACGTACGAGCAGTACTTC CASSRTYEQYF
16 TRBJ1-5 . TRBD1 TRBV5-6 TGTGCCAGCAGTAACACAGGGGGCAGAAGCAATCAGCCCCAGCATTTT CASSNTGGRSNQPQHF
13 TRBJ1-4 . . TRBV29-1 TGCAGCGTTGAACCGGGTCCTAATGAAAAACTGTTTTTT CSVEPGPNEKLFF
16 TRBJ1-6 . TRBD1 TRBV6-5 TGTGCCAGCAGTTACCAAGAACAGGGGAATAATTCACCCCTCCACTTT CASSYQEQGNNSPLHF
16 TRBJ2-1 . . TRBV11-2 TGTGCCAGCAGCTTAGAGGGGGGACAGATCTACAATGAGCAGTTCTTC CASSLEGGQIYNEQFF
12 TRBJ2-7 few . TRBV30 TGTGCCTGCGGACAGAGCTCCTACGAGCAGTACTTC CACGQSSYEQYF
13 TRBJ1-1 . . TRBV19 TGTGCCAGTAGTATAGATGGGGAAACTGAAGCTTTCTTT CASSIDGETEAFF
16 TRBJ1-2 . . TRBV6-6 TGTGCCAGCAGTTACGATAGCCCGGGACAACTCTATGGCTACACCTTC CASSYDSPGQLYGYTF
16 TRBJ2-6 . . TRBV5-1 TGCGCCAGCAGCTTGGAAGTCGGATCTGGGGCCAACGTCCTGACTTTC CASSLEVGSGANVLTF
16 TRBJ2-7 . . TRBV4-2 TGTGCCAGCAGCCAAAGCGGTGGGTCCCGACCCTACGAGCAGTACTTC CASSQSGGSRPYEQYF
14 TRBJ2-1 . . TRBV28 TGTGCCAGCAGCCCGCCACAGGGCTACTTTGAGCAGTTCTTC CASSPPQGYFEQFF
14 TRBJ2-3 once . TRBV2 TGTGCCAGCAGTGATGGGCGCTTCACAGATACGCAGTATTTT CASSDGRFTDTQYF
13 TRBJ2-7 . TRBD1 TRBV30 TGTGCCTGGAGTGGACAGGGGGGGATCGAGCAGTACTTC CAWSGQGGIEQYF
15 TRBJ1-2 few TRBD1 TRBV19 TGTGCCACCCATCCCCAGGGGGCTGGGCGGTATGGCTACACCTTC CATHPQGAGRYGYTF
15 TRBJ1-4 . . TRBV6-5 TGTGCCAGCAGTTACTCGGGGGGTGCTAATGAAAAACTGTTTTTT CASSYSGGANEKLFF
13 TRBJ2-7 . . TRBV11-3 TGTGCCAGCAGCTTAGATCACCAGCTCGAGCAGTACTTC CASSLDHQLEQYF
16 TRBJ2-7 . TRBD2 TRBV5-1 TGCGCCAGCAGCACGGGAGGCGGCTCTTGGGACTACGAGCAGTACTTC CASSTGGGSWDYEQYF
15 TRBJ1-2 . TRBD1 TRBV27 TGTGCCAGCAGTTCACCGGGACAGGGCGGGTATGGCTACACCTTC CASSSPGQGGYGYTF
14 TRBJ2-2 . . TRBV10-1 TGCGCCAGCTCCCCTTCGGGCGGGACCGGGGAGCTGTTTTTT CASSPSGGTGELFF
13 TRBJ1-1 . . TRBV6-6 TGTGCCAGCAGCCGGGACGGGAACACTGAAGCTTTCTTT CASSRDGNTEAFF
14 TRBJ1-2 . . TRBV28 TGTGCCAGCAGTTTATCCGGGGGATATTATGGCTACACCTTC CASSLSGGYYGYTF
14 TRBJ2-2 few . TRBV7-2 TGTGCCAGCAGCTTAGGGAGGGCCACCGGGGAGCTGTTTTTT CASSLGRATGELFF
19 TRBJ2-7 . TRBD2 TRBV30 TGTGCCTGGAGTGTAGGAGAGGGACGACTAGCGAGTAGGAACTACGAGCAGTACTTC CAWSVGEGRLASRNYEQYF
15 TRBJ2-1 . TRBD1 TRBV7-6 TGTGCCAGCAGCCCCTCGGGACAGGGCAACAATGAGCAGTTCTTC CASSPSGQGNNEQFF
13 TRBJ1-2 . . TRBV7-9 TGTGCCAGCAGCCGTGGCGCAGTATATGGCTACACCTTC CASSRGAVYGYTF